These 17 T cell receptor beta chains were sequenced from one sample in a study of vaccination effects on CD4 cells after COVID-19. The authors isolated CD4+ T cells after 9 to 10 days of culture. Generated by immunoSEQ multiplex PCR, the TCRdb table keeps only in-frame clones and is missing some. Seen here are 50,000 to 70,000 clones, about 72% observed once, and the top ten hold around a quarter. Antigens of these TCRs are unknown. The specimen was CD4+ T cells from PBMCs cultured without peptide, collected before COVID-19 vaccination. The receptors were sampled from a human donor who had a prior SARS-CoV-2 infection.

The rearrangement uses TRBV5-1 and TRBJ1-4, with D unclear. The CDR3 is 13 amino acids. Germline-derived CDR1 and CDR2 are SGHRS and YFSETQ. V shed 0 bases and J shed 5 bases, with 5 bases lying between them. CDR3 sequence (DNA): TGCGCCAGCAGCTTGGAACAGAATGAAAAACTGTTTTTT. Translated: CASSLEQNEKLFF.

This rearrangement joins TRBV5-6 to TRBJ2-7; D is undetermined. Trimming removed 0 bases from V and 3 bases from J, with 7 bases in between. The CDR3 is 13 residues long. Germline-derived CDR1 and CDR2 are SGHDT and YYEEEE. The CDR3 is CASSLVDVYEQYF. The CDR3 DNA is TGTGCCAGCAGCTTGGTGGACGTCTACGAGCAGTACTTC.

The CDR3 sequence: CASSLGLAGVQETQYF. The CDR3 DNA follows: TGTGCCAGCAGCTTGGGGCTAGCGGGGGTCCAAGAGACCCAGTACTTC. The rearrangement links TRBV5-4 to TRBJ2-5; 10 bases line up with TRBD2. This CDR3 is 16 amino acids long. V was clipped by 0 bases and J by 1 base; unmatched bases: 3. Germline V gene sequence: CDR1 SGHNT, CDR2 YYREEE (reference sequence).

This sequence joins TRBV5-4 and TRBJ1-2; the D gene is possibly TRBD1 (5 bases). CDR1 and CDR2 from the germline V gene are SGHNT and YYREEE (reference sequence). Trimming took 4 bases from V and 4 from J, leaving 23 bases between them. This CDR3 region has 17 residues. CDR3 protein: CASSLGRTGTAFYGYTF. For the CDR3, the DNA is TGTGCCAGCAGCCTAGGGAGAACCGGGACTGCCTTCTATGGCTACACCTTC.

In its sample, this clone was seen once. The chain combines TRBV7-2 with TRBJ2-1; unclear D gene. Trimming left V 2 bases short and J 9 bases short, with 11 bases between. Germline loops: CDR1 SGHTA, CDR2 FQGNSA. The CDR3 length is 13 residues. Here the CDR3 reads CASSLRSRAEQFF. For the CDR3, the DNA is TGTGCCAGCAGCTTACGGAGTAGAGCTGAGCAGTTCTTC.

V gene TRBV7-2 combines with J gene TRBJ2-6; perhaps TRBD2 as D (5 bases). The length of the CDR3 is 15 residues. V was pared by 5 bases and J by 1 base, with 9 bases between. Germline lookup yields CDR1 SGHTA and CDR2 FQGNSA. The CDR3 region has the DNA TGTGCCAGCAGCCAAGGACTTTCTGGGGCCAACGTCCTGACTTTC. Translating gives CASSQGLSGANVLTF.

Points on this clone: One end of the junction is discordant with germline, which a read error may explain. This sequence joins TRBV7-9 and TRBJ1-3; D unclear. Germline-derived CDR1 and CDR2 are SEHNR and FQNEAQ (reference sequence). CDR3 length equals 13 residues. DNA for the CDR3: TGTGCCAGCAGCTTAGATGTGGGAACCACCATATATTTT. Encoded protein: CASSLDVGTTIYF.

The chain couples TRBV15 to TRBJ1-5; D ambiguous. In germline, CDR1 is LNHNV, CDR2 YYDKDF (reference sequence). The CDR3 covers 15 residues. Between the trimmed V and J ends, which lost 3 bases and 7 bases, there was a span of 16 bases. CDR3 loop: CATSSFPGFGQPQHF. The CDR3 DNA reads TGTGCCACCAGCAGCTTCCCCGGGTTTGGGCAGCCCCAGCATTTT.

V is TRBV5-1 and J is TRBJ2-7; the D gene is possibly TRBD2 (6 bases). Per germline, CDR1 SGHRS and CDR2 YFSETQ. The CDR3 runs 14 residues. Trimming pared 4 bases from V and 4 bases from J, leaving 15 bases between. The CDR3 DNA is TGCGCCAGCAGCCAGGCGGGACCTGGGTACGAGCAGTACTTC. Translation: CASSQAGPGYEQYF.

This clone was detected only once. V and J are TRBV6-5 and TRBJ2-5, with 15 bases matching TRBD2. There are 16 residues in the CDR3. V was clipped by 4 bases and J by 4 bases; unmatched bases: 4. In germline, CDR1 is MNHEY, CDR2 SVGAGI. The DNA for the CDR3 is TGTGCCAGCAGTTGGACTAGCGGGGGGGCGGGAGAGACCCAGTACTTC. This sequence encodes CASSWTSGGAGETQYF.

The chain joins TRBV30 to TRBJ2-7; the D gene is possibly TRBD2 (6 bases). Germline lookup yields CDR1 GTSNPN and CDR2 SVGIG (reference sequence). The CDR3 is 17 amino acids. V lost 0 bases, J lost 5 bases, and 23 bases lay in between. CDR3 loop: CAWSVLRLGRHNNEQYF. The CDR3 DNA reads as TGTGCCTGGAGTGTACTCCGACTAGGCCGACACAACAACGAGCAGTACTTC.

V is TRBV27 and J is TRBJ2-2; TRBD1 matches at 8 bases. The V gene's germline CDR1 is MNHEY and CDR2 SMNVEV (reference sequence). This CDR3 is 15 amino acids long. V lost 3 bases to trimming and J lost 8 bases; unmatched junction nucleotides: 8. CDR3 protein: CASSFDRGAYGELFF. For the CDR3, the DNA is TGTGCCAGCAGTTTCGACAGGGGAGCGTATGGGGAGCTGTTTTTT.

This clone came up a few times. The CDR3 nucleotides read TGTGCCTGGAGTCTTGTATCCCGCAATCAGCCCCAGCATTTT. Its protein is CAWSLVSRNQPQHF. V gene TRBV30 combines with J gene TRBJ1-5; D remains unclear. The CDR3 is made up of 14 amino acids. Trimming pared 2 bases from V and 2 bases from J, leaving 10 bases between. Germline lookup yields CDR1 GTSNPN and CDR2 SVGIG (reference sequence).

V is TRBV19 and J is TRBJ2-7; the match to TRBD1 covers 9 bases. After removal of 6 bases from V and 0 bases from J, the junction contained 9 bases not matched to a gene. Germline-derived CDR1 and CDR2 are LNHDA and SQIVND (reference sequence). This CDR3 has 16 residues. CDR3 residues: CASSPGTGQSSYEQYF. The CDR3 bases are TGTGCCAGTAGCCCGGGGACAGGGCAAAGCTCCTACGAGCAGTACTTC.

CDR3 loop: CASSSGTSGRARYNEQFF. For the CDR3, the DNA is TGCGCCAGCAGCTCTGGGACTAGCGGGAGGGCCCGATACAATGAGCAGTTCTTC. The chain uses TRBV5-1 and TRBJ2-1; 16 bases agree with TRBD2. The CDR3 is 18 amino acids. Germline loops: CDR1 SGHRS, CDR2 YFSETQ. J was trimmed by 4 bases and V by 3 bases; bases with no gene match: 7.

The chain has TRBV7-9 and TRBJ1-4; D possibly corresponds to TRBD1 (6 bases). CDR1 and CDR2 (germline): SEHNR, FQNEAQ (reference sequence). The CDR3 has 15 amino acids. V lost 3 bases, J lost 1 base, and 9 bases lay in between. DNA of the CDR3: TGTGCCAGCAGCTTGGTACAGGGAACTAATGAAAAACTGTTTTTT. It codes for CASSLVQGTNEKLFF.

This chain uses TRBV12-3 or TRBV12-4 with TRBJ2-3; TRBD2 is a possible D gene (6 bases). The CDR3 has 12 amino acids. V was pared by 2 bases and J by 14 bases, with 14 bases between. The chain's CDR3 is CASSLRKSTRYF. CDR3 sequence (DNA): TGTGCCAGCAGTTTAAGGAAGTCGACTAGGTATTTT.